Described below is a single T cell receptor beta chain sequence and its context. This clone has only one observation. Its antigen is still unknown. No per-base quality is available; no much larger clone lies one base away. TCRbeta CDR3 regions were amplified from genomic DNA by means of the immunoSEQ Assay, a bias-controlled multiplex PCR. Per the original workflow: Within the assay, amplification of reference gene primers was used to estimate how many nucleated cells each sample contained. To quantify the absolute abundance of each unique TCRbeta CDR3 rearrangement, sequence reads were collapsed and filtered. For each sample, productive Simpson clonality was calculated by taking the square root of Simpson's diversity index across productive rearrangements. TCRdb carries this immuneACCESS record with in-frame sequences only. Its versions omit some clonotypes, under half of them owing to an unresolved V gene in the studies checked, with the rest unexplained. V and J calls and clone size come straight from that table; D and trimming were deduced from the DNA. The sample table holds 300,000 to 400,000 clones, of which about 93% were seen once. The top ten hold about 3.5% of the sample.

These data originate in a study of blood T cell repertoires in COVID-19 (dated by TCRdb to between 2020 and 2021). As for the study more broadly: Collaborator samples came from the United States, Italy and Spain and covered acute and convalescent phases of COVID-19. The prospective study material was composed of cDNA or gDNA derived from T cells, B-cell-depleted T cells, or PBMCs. Deeply sampled blood TCRbeta repertoires from subjects exposed to, actively infected with, or recovered from COVID-19 were included in the dataset. The repertoires were made available in a free public database intended to serve as a resource for research on the immune response to SARS-CoV-2. Samples came from the ongoing ImmuneRACE study (first 160 participants) plus 1,254 subjects from 6 global collaborators. The sample metadata nearly always contained a de-identified subject ID, COVID-19 status, age in years and sex. Where available, HLA class I and class II types were obtained from metadata supplied by the sample provider rather than from assay-based typing. On the study overall, not on this receptor specifically: Clinical and demographic metadata were provided uncurated, with the amount varying by source and participant.

Relative to germline, V is 3 bases shorter and J is 0 bases shorter, with 18 bases between their ends. Including the terminal cysteine and phenylalanine, the CDR3 comprises 18 residues. Of all the DNA, just the CDR3 is kept, 54 bases in frame from base 1. From the germline V gene, CDR1 is LGHNA and CDR2 is YSLEER. Another Seattle source contributed samples from volunteer blood donors who had recovered from COVID-19. Collaborating institutions collected whole blood in K2EDTA tubes following their own protocols. For TCRbeta analysis, collaborators shipped samples in one of three forms: frozen whole blood, isolated PBMCs, or DNA extracted from either of those sample types.

The sequenced sample was peripheral blood. The rearrangement joined TRBV4-3 to TRBJ2-1, with TRBD2 tentatively as D gene (6 bases match). This receptor was obtained from a woman younger than 35 who had recovered from COVID-19. The bases read TGCGCCAGCAGCCAGCTCCTTAGCGGTCAGAGCTCCTACAATGAGCAGTTCTTC. Translated, this is CASSQLLSGQSSYNEQFF.